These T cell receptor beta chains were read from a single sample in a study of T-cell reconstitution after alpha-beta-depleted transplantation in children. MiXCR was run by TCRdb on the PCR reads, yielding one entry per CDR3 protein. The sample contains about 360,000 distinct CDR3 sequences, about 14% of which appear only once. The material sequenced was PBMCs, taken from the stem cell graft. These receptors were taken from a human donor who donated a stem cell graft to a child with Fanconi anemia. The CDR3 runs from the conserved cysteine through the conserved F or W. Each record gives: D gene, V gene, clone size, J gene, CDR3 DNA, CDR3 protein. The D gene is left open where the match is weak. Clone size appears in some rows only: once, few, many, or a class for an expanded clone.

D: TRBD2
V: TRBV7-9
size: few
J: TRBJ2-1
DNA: TGTGCCAGCAGTCCCTTTGAGACGGGGGGCTACAATGAGCAGTTCTTC
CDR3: CASSPFETGGYNEQFF

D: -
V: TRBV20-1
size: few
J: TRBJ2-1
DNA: TGCAGTACCCTGGTCGGTGGGGCTAGCGTTTACAATGAGCAGTTCTTC
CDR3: CSTLVGGASVYNEQFF

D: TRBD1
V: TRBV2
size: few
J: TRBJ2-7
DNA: TGTGCCAGCAGTGTAGGACAGGGGGTGGACGAGCAGTACTTC
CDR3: CASSVGQGVDEQYF

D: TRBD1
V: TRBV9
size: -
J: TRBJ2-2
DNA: TGTGCCAGCAGCGTGTATACAGGGGGTTCCGCAGCCGGGGAGCTGTTTTTT
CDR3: CASSVYTGGSAAGELFF

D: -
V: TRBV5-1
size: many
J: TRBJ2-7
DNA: TGCGCCAGCAGCTTGGGAGGGGAGCCCTACGAGCAGTACTTC
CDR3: CASSLGGEPYEQYF

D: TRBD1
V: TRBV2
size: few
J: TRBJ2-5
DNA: TGTGCCAGCAGAAGCCGGGGACAGGTTCCGGAGACCCAGTACTTC
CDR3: CASRSRGQVPETQYF

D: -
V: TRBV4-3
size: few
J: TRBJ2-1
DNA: TGCGCCAGCAGCCAAGGGGAGGGGGGGTACAATGAGCAGTTCTTC
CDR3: CASSQGEGGYNEQFF

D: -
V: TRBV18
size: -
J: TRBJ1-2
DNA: TGTGCCAGCTCACCACTCTCTGGCAGGGCTTATGGCTACACCTTC
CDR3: CASSPLSGRAYGYTF

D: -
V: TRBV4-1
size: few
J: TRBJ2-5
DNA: TGCGCCAGCAGCCATGTCCTCACAGGTCAAGAGACCCAGTACTTC
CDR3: CASSHVLTGQETQYF

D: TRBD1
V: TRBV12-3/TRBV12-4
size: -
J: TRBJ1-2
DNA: TGTGCCAGCTCAATGGACAGGGGCTATGGCTACACCTTC
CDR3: CASSMDRGYGYTF

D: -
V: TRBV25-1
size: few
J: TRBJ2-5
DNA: TGTGCCAGCAGTGAATTAACAGGGTCGGGAGAGACCCAGTACTTC
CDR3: CASSELTGSGETQYF

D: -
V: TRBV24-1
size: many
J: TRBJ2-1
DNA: TGTGCCACCAGTGAGCCGACAGTCCTTGAGCAGTTCTTC
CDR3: CATSEPTVLEQFF

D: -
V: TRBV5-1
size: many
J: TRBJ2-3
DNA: TGCGCCAGCAGCTTGGAGGGGGGCGGCACAGATACGCAGTATTTT
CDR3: CASSLEGGGTDTQYF

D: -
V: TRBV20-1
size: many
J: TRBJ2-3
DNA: TGCAGTGCCTTAGCGGAAGACACAGATACGCAGTATTTT
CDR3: CSALAEDTDTQYF

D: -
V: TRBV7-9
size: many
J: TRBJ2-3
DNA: TGTGCCAGCAGTCCGAAGGTGGGGACAGATACGCAGTATTTT
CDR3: CASSPKVGTDTQYF

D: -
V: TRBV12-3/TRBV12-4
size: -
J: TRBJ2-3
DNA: TGTGCCAGCAGTAAGGGACTTCCAGATACGCAGTATTTT
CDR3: CASSKGLPDTQYF

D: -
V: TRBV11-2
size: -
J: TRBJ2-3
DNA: TGTGCCAGCAGCCGGGGTGGGGAAGAGACAGATACGCAGTATTTT
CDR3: CASSRGGEETDTQYF

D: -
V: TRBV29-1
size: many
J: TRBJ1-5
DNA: TGCAGCGCCGCCAAAGGGAACAATCAGCCCCAGCATTTT
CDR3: CSAAKGNNQPQHF

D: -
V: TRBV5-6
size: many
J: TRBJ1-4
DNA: TGTGCCAGCAGCTTAGAGAGGGGTGAAAAACTGTTTTTT
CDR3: CASSLERGEKLFF

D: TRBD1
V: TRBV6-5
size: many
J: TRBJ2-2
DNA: TGTGCCAGCAGTTTCGGGACAGACACCGGGGAGCTGTTTTTT
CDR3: CASSFGTDTGELFF

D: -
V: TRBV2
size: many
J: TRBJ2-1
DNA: TGTGCCAGCAGTGGGGCAGCTTACAATGAGCAGTTCTTC
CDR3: CASSGAAYNEQFF

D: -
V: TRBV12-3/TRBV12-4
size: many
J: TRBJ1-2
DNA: TGTGCCAGCAGCTTCAGGGGAGGCTATGGCTACACCTTC
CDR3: CASSFRGGYGYTF

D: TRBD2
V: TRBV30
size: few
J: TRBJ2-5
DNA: TGTGCCTGGGGGGCGGGGGTTGAGACCCAGTACTTC
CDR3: CAWGAGVETQYF

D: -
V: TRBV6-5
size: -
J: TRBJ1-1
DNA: TGTGCCATCAGTTTCCGACAGTCGGGCACTGAAGCTTTCTTT
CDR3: CAISFRQSGTEAFF

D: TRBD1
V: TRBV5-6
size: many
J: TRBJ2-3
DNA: TGTGCCAGCAGTCGGGACAGATCAGATACGCAGTATTTT
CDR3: CASSRDRSDTQYF

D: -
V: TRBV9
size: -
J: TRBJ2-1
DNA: TGTGCCAGCGGGCCCGGGCAGAACTACAATGAGCAGTTCTTC
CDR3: CASGPGQNYNEQFF

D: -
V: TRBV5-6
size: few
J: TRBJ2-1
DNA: TGTGCCAGCAGCGTCGATGACAATGAGCAGTTCTTC
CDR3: CASSVDDNEQFF

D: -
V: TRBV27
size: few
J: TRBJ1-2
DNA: TGTGCCAGCATGGGGGGAATAAACTATGGCTACACCTTC
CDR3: CASMGGINYGYTF

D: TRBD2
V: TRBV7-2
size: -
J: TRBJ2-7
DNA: TGTGCCAGCAAGCCCTTAGCGGGGCACGAGCAGTACTTC
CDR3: CASKPLAGHEQYF

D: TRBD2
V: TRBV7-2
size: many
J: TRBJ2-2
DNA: TGTGCCAGCAGCATGGGACTAGCGGGGACCGGGGAGCTGTTTTTT
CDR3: CASSMGLAGTGELFF

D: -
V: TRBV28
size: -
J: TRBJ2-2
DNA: TGTGCCAGCCGGCACGAGACCGGGGAGCTGTTTTTT
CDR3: CASRHETGELFF

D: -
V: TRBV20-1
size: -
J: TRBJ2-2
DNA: TGCTGTGCTCAAACCCCGTGGGACCCCACCGGGGAGCTGTTTTTT
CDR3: CCAQTPWDPTGELFF

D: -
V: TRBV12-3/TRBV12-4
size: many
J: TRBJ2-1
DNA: TGTGCCAGCAGTACTGAACCGACCAATGAGCAGTTCTTC
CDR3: CASSTEPTNEQFF

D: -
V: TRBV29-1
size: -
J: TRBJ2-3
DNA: TGCAGCGTCGCGGGAACTAGTAGGGGCACAGATACGCAGTATTTT
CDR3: CSVAGTSRGTDTQYF

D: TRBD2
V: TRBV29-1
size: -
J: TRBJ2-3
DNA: TGCAGCGTGTTAGCGGGGGCTCGCACAGATACGCAGTATTTT
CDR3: CSVLAGARTDTQYF